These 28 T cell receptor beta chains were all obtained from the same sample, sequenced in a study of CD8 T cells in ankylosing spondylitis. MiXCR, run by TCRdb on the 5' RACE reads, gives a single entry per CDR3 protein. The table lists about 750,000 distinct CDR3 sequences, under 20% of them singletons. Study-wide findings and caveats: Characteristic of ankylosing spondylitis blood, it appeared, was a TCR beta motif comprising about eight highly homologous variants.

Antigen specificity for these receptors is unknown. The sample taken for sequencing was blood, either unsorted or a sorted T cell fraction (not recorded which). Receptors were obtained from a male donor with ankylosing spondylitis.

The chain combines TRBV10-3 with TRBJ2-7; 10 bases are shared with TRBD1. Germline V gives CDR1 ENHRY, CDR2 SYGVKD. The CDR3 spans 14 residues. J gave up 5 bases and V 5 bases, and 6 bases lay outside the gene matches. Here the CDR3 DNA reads TGTGCCATCAGTCCGGGACAGGGGACCCACGAGCAGTACTTC. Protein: CAISPGQGTHEQYF.

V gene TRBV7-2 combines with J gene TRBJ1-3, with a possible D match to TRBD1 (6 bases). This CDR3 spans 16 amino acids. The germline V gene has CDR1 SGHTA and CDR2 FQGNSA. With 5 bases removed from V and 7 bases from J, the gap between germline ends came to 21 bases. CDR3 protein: CASSPRGWGSSNTIYF. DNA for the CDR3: TGTGCCAGCAGCCCTAGGGGGTGGGGCAGTTCGAACACCATATATTTT.

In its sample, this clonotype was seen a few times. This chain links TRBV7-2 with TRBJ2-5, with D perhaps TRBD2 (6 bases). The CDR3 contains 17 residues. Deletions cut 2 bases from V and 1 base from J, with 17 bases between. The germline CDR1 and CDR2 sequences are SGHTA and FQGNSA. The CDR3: CASSLSAGTGVQETQYF. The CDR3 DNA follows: TGTGCCAGCAGCTTATCGGCAGGGACGGGGGTCCAAGAGACCCAGTACTTC.

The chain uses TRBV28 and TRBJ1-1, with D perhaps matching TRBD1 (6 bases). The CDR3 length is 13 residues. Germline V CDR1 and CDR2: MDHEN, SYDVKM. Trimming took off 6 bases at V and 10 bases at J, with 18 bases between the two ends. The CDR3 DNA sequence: TGTGCCAGCAGGACATCTAACAGGGATAGAGCTTTCTTT. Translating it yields CASRTSNRDRAFF.

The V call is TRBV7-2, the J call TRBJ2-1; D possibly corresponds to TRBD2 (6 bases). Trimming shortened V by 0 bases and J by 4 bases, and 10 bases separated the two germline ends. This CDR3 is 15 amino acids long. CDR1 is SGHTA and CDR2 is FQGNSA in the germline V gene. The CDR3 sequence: CASSLAWGEYNEQFF. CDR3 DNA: TGTGCCAGCAGCTTAGCTTGGGGGGAATACAATGAGCAGTTCTTC.

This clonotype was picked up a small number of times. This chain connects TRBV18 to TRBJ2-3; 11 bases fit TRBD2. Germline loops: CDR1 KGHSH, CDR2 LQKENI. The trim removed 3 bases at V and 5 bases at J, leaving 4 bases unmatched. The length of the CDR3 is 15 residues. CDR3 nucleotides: TGTGCCAGCTCACCCCCACTAGCGGGGGAAGATACGCAGTATTTT. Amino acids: CASSPPLAGEDTQYF. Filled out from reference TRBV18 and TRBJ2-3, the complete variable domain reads NAGVMQNPRHLVRRRGQEARLRCSPMKGHSHVYWYRQLPEEGLKFMVYLQKENIIDESGMPKERFSAEFPKEGPSILRIQQVVRGDSAAYFCASSPPLAGEDTQYFGPGTRLTVL.

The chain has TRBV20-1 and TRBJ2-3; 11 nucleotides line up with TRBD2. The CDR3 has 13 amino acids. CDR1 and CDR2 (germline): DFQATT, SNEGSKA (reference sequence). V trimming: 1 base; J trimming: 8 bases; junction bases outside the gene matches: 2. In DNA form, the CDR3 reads TGCAGTGCTAGAGTAGCGGGGGGGCGTACGCAGTATTTT. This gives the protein CSARVAGGRTQYF.

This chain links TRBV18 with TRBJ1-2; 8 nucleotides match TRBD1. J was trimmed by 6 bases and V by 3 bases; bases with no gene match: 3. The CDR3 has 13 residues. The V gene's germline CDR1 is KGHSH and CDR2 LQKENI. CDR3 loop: CASSPWTGHGYTF. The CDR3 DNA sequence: TGTGCCAGCTCACCGTGGACAGGGCATGGCTACACCTTC.

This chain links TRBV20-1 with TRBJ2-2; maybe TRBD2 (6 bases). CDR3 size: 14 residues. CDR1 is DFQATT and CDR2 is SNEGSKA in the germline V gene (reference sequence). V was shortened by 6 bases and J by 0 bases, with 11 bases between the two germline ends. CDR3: CSAGGESNTGELFF. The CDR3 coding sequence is TGCAGTGCCGGGGGAGAGTCGAACACCGGGGAGCTGTTTTTT.

The CDR3 here is CASSLEPGQGFTQYF. The CDR3, as DNA: TGTGCCAGCAGTTTGGAACCGGGACAGGGGTTTACGCAGTATTTT. The rearrangement joins TRBV12-3 or TRBV12-4 to TRBJ2-3, with TRBD1 matching 10 bases. J lost 8 bases, V lost 3 bases, and 8 bases had no gene match. The CDR3 runs to 15 residues.

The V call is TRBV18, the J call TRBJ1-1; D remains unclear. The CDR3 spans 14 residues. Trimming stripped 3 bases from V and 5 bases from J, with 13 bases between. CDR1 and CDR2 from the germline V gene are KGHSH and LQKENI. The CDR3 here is CASSPRHRETEAFF. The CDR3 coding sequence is TGTGCCAGCTCACCGCGTCACCGGGAGACTGAAGCTTTCTTT.

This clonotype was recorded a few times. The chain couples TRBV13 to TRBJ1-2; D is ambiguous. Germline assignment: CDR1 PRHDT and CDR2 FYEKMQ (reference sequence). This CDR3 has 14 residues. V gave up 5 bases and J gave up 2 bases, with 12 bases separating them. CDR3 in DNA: TGTGCCAGCAGCCCCCGTCAGGAGAACTATGGCTACACCTTC. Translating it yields CASSPRQENYGYTF. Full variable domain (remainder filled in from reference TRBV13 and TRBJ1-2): AAGVIQSPRHLIKEKRETATLKCYPIPRHDTVYWYQQGPGQDPQFLISFYEKMQSDKGSIPDRFSAQQFSDYHSELNMSSLELGDSALYFCASSPRQENYGYTFGSGTRLTVV.

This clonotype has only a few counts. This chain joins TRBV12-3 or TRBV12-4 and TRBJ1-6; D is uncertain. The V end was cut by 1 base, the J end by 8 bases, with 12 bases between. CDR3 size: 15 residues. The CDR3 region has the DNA TGTGCCAGCAGTTTAGGGTCGGGATTGTATTCACCCCTCCACTTT. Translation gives CASSLGSGLYSPLHF.

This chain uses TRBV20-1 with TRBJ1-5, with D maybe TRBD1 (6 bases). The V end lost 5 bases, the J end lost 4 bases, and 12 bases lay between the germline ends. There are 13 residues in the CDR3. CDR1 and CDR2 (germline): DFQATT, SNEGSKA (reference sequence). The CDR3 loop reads CSAQDRLNQPQHF. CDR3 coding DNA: TGCAGTGCTCAAGACAGGCTGAATCAGCCCCAGCATTTT.

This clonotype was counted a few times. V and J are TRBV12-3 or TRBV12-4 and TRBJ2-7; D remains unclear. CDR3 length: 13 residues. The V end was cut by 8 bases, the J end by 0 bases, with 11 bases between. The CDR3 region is CASCAASSYEQYF. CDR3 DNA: TGTGCCAGCTGCGCAGCTTCCTCCTACGAGCAGTACTTC.

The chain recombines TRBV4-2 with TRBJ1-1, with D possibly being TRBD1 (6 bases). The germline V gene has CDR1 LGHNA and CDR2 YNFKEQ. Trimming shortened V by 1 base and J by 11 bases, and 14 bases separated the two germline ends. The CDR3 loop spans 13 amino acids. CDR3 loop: CASSQVQGRVAFF. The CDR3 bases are TGTGCCAGCAGCCAAGTCCAGGGGCGGGTGGCTTTCTTT.

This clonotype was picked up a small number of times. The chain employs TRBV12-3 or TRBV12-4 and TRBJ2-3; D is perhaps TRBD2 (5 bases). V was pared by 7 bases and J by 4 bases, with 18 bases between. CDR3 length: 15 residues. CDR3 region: CASIPFGVVADTQYF. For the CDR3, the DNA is TGTGCCAGCATCCCATTCGGGGTCGTAGCAGATACGCAGTATTTT.

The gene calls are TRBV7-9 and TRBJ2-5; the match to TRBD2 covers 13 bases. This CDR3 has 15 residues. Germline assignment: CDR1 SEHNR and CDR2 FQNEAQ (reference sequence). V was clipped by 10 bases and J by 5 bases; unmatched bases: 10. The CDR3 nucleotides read TGTGCCATCAGAGGGACTAGCGGGATTTCCGAGACCCAGTACTTC. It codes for CAIRGTSGISETQYF.

As DNA, the CDR3 is TGTGCCAGCAGTTTATCGAGTCCCTCCTACGAGCAGTACTTC. Translated: CASSLSSPSYEQYF. This chain links TRBV27 with TRBJ2-7; D not resolved. CDR1 and CDR2 (germline): MNHEY, SMNVEV (reference sequence). The CDR3 contains 14 residues. The V gene lost 0 bases and the J gene lost 0 bases, with 6 bases spanning the gap.

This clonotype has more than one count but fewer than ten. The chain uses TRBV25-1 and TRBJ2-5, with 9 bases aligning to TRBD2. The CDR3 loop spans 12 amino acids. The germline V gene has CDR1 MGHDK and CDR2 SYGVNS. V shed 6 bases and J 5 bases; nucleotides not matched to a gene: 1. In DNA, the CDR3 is TGTGCCAGCAGGGGACTAGCCGAGACCCAGTACTTC. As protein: CASRGLAETQYF.

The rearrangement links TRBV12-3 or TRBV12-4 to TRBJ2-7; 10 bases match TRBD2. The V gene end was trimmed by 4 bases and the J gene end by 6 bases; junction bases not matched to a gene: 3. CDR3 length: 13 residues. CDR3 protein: CASSSGLAVEQYF. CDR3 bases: TGTGCCAGCAGTTCCGGACTAGCGGTCGAGCAGTACTTC.

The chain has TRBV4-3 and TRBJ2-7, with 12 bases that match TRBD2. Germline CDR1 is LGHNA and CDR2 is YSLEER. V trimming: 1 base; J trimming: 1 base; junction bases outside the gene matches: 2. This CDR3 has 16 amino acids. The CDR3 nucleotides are TGCGCCAGCAGCCAAGGGACTAGCGGGAAGTCCTACGAGCAGTACTTC. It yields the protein CASSQGTSGKSYEQYF.

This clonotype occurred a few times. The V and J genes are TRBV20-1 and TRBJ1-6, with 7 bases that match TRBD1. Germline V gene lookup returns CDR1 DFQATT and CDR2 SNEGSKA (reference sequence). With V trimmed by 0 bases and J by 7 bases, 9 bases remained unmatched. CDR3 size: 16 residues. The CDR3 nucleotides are TGCAGTGCTAGAGATCAGAACAGGGGTGGAAATTCACCCCTCCACTTT. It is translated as CSARDQNRGGNSPLHF.

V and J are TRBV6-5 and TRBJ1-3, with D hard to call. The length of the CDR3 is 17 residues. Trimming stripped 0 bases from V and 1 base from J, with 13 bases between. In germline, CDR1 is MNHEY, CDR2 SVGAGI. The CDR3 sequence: CASSYSSMGKSGNTIYF. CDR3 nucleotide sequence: TGTGCCAGCAGTTACTCCTCTATGGGGAAGTCTGGAAACACCATATATTTT.

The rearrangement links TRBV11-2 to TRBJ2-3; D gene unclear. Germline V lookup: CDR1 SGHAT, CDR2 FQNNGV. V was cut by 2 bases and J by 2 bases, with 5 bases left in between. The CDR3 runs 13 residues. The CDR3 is CASSLITTDTQYF. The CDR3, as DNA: TGTGCCAGCAGCTTAATAACCACAGATACGCAGTATTTT.

The CDR3 spells CATAGRASYEQYF. CDR3 bases: TGTGCCACTGCGGGTAGGGCCTCCTACGAGCAGTACTTC. V usage is TRBV15 and J usage is TRBJ2-7; tentatively, D is TRBD2 (5 bases). V was pared by 9 bases and J by 0 bases, with 12 bases between. The length of the CDR3 is 13 residues. In germline, CDR1 is LNHNV, CDR2 YYDKDF (reference sequence).

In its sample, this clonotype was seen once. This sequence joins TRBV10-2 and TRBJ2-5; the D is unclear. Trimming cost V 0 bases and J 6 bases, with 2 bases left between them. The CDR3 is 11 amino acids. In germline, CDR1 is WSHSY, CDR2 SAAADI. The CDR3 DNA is TGCGCCAGCAGTGAGTCACAGACCCAGTACTTC. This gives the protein CASSESQTQYF.

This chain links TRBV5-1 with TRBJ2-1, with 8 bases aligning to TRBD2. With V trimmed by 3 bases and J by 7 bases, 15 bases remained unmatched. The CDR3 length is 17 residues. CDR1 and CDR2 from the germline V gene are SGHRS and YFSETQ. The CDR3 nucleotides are TGCGCCAGCAGCTGGGGACAAGTGGGACTAGAATCTAATGAGCAGTTCTTC. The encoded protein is CASSWGQVGLESNEQFF.